The rows below give T cell receptor beta chains drawn from one sample of a study of precursors of human CD4 cytotoxic T cells. TCRdb recomputed calls from the reads with MiXCR, one row per CDR3 protein. The sample shows some 500 distinct CDR3 sequences, over 20% of them seen only once. Source material: memory CD4+ T cells from blood (PBMCs). The source of these receptors is a human donor in good health. Both conserved end residues are part of each CDR3. D genes are given only for firm matches. Rows may omit the clone size; those that give it use once, few, many or a size class.

size	D	V	J	CDR3	DNA
large	-	TRBV11-3	TRBJ2-1	CASSTGSWGSNNEQFF	TGTGCCAGCAGCACAGGTAGTTGGGGGAGTAACAATGAGCAGTTCTTC
large	-	TRBV30	TRBJ2-3	CAGKQGYGDTQYF	TGTGCCGGTAAACAGGGTTATGGAGATACGCAGTATTTT
large	-	TRBV5-1	TRBJ2-7	CASSPKGEEGPYEQYF	TGCGCCAGCAGCCCTAAGGGAGAAGAAGGGCCCTACGAGCAGTACTTC
large	-	TRBV4-1	TRBJ2-1	CASSQVGGGRRIGNEQFF	TGCGCCAGCAGCCAAGTGGGGGGCGGCAGGCGGATCGGGAATGAGCAGTTCTTC
-	-	TRBV6-1	TRBJ1-1	CASNLLRTGNTEAFF	TGTGCCAGCAACCTGCTACGGACGGGGAACACTGAAGCTTTCTTT
-	TRBD2	TRBV7-9	TRBJ2-1	CASSRGGVASYNEQFF	TGTGCCAGCAGCCGGGGGGGCGTGGCCTCCTACAATGAGCAGTTCTTC
large	TRBD2	TRBV20-1	TRBJ2-7	CSASSTSGVGYEQYF	TGCAGTGCTAGCTCTACTAGCGGGGTCGGCTACGAGCAGTACTTC
-	TRBD1	TRBV5-1	TRBJ1-1	CASSSSQGATEAFF	TGCGCCAGCAGCTCCTCACAGGGGGCCACTGAAGCTTTCTTT
large	-	TRBV18	TRBJ1-5	CASSPVQRGLNQPQHF	TGTGCCAGCTCACCAGTGCAGCGGGGGCTCAATCAGCCCCAGCATTTT
large	-	TRBV3-1	TRBJ1-1	CASSQVRTNTEAFF	TGTGCCAGCAGCCAGGTCCGAACGAACACTGAAGCTTTCTTT
large	-	TRBV7-2	TRBJ2-2	CASSLVSGDPNTGELFF	TGTGCCAGCAGCTTAGTGTCAGGGGACCCAAACACCGGGGAGCTGTTTTTT
few	-	TRBV5-1	TRBJ2-1	CASSLSQGSSYNEQFF	TGCGCCAGCAGCTTGTCGCAGGGTAGCTCCTACAATGAGCAGTTCTTC
few	-	TRBV5-5	TRBJ2-2	CASSLGRTGELFF	TGTGCCAGCAGCTTGGGCCGCACCGGGGAGCTGTTTTTT
large	-	TRBV5-1	TRBJ1-6	CASSFSGQGNSPLHF	TGCGCCAGCAGCTTTTCAGGACAAGGAAATTCACCCCTCCACTTT
-	TRBD2	TRBV12-3/TRBV12-4	TRBJ2-1	CASSPAAGLAGDF	TGTGCCAGCAGTCCCGCGGCTGGACTAGCGGGAGATTTC
once	-	TRBV7-2	TRBJ2-1	CASSLVSFEQFF	TGTGCCAGCAGCTTAGTGAGCTTCGAGCAGTTCTTC
large	TRBD2	TRBV3-1	TRBJ2-7	CASSQGTSGAFYEQYF	TGTGCCAGCAGCCAAGGGACTAGCGGGGCTTTCTACGAGCAGTACTTC
-	TRBD1	TRBV12-3/TRBV12-4	TRBJ1-5	CASSRQGDQPQHF	TGTGCCAGCAGTCGACAGGGGGATCAGCCCCAGCATTTT
large	-	TRBV4-2	TRBJ1-1	CASSQEQAPNTEAFF	TGTGCCAGCAGCCAAGAACAGGCTCCGAACACTGAAGCTTTCTTT
large	-	TRBV4-1	TRBJ1-5	CASTATEPGAPQHF	TGCGCCAGCACGGCGACAGAGCCTGGCGCGCCCCAGCATTTT
large	-	TRBV20-1	TRBJ1-5	CSARDLAGYNQPQHF	TGCAGTGCTAGAGATCTCGCAGGATACAATCAGCCCCAGCATTTT
-	TRBD1	TRBV5-1	TRBJ2-1	CASSYDTGGYEQFF	TGCGCCAGCAGCTACGACACAGGGGGTTATGAGCAGTTCTTC
-	TRBD2	TRBV20-1	TRBJ2-2	CSARSLGTLSGGSGELFF	TGCAGTGCTAGGTCATTAGGAACACTTAGCGGGGGGTCCGGGGAGCTGTTTTTT
-	TRBD1	TRBV20-1	TRBJ2-5	CSATGPGQDQETQYF	TGCAGTGCTACCGGACCAGGACAGGATCAAGAGACCCAGTACTTC
-	TRBD2	TRBV20-1	TRBJ2-7	CSAARDYVMEQYF	TGCAGTGCTGCTCGGGACTACGTCATGGAGCAGTACTTC
large	-	TRBV5-1	TRBJ2-2	CASSLVPTGELFF	TGCGCCAGCAGCTTGGTTCCCACCGGGGAGCTGTTTTTT
few	-	TRBV27	TRBJ1-5	CASSSGSNQPQHF	TGTGCCAGCAGTTCGGGCAGCAATCAGCCCCAGCATTTT
large	-	TRBV30	TRBJ2-5	CAWSARVPETQYF	TGTGCCTGGAGTGCCAGGGTACCCGAGACCCAGTACTTC
-	TRBD1	TRBV27	TRBJ1-1	CASSPLGQGAGTEAFF	TGTGCCAGCAGCCCTCTAGGCCAGGGGGCGGGAACTGAAGCTTTCTTT
-	-	TRBV18	TRBJ1-1	CASSPTSGRANTEAFF	TGTGCCAGCTCACCGACCAGCGGCAGGGCGAACACTGAAGCTTTCTTT
few	TRBD2	TRBV4-2	TRBJ2-1	CASSQSSGGAHNEQFF	TGTGCCAGCAGCCAATCTAGCGGGGGGGCACACAATGAGCAGTTCTTC
large	-	TRBV9	TRBJ2-3	CASSPRPGTSSTDTQYF	TGTGCCAGCAGCCCACGCCCAGGAACCTCTAGCACAGATACGCAGTATTTT
few	-	TRBV19	TRBJ2-2	CASSRTDTGELFF	TGTGCCAGTAGTCGTACAGACACCGGGGAGCTGTTTTTT
large	-	TRBV12-3/TRBV12-4	TRBJ2-1	CASSPREEQFF	TGTGCCAGCAGCCCACGCGAGGAGCAGTTCTTC
-	-	TRBV5-1	TRBJ1-2	CASSLGYGSANYGYTF	TGCGCCAGCAGCTTGGGCTACGGTTCAGCTAACTATGGCTACACCTTC
large	-	TRBV20-1	TRBJ1-1	CSATGWVTEAFF	TGCAGTGCTACGGGCTGGGTCACTGAAGCTTTCTTT
large	-	TRBV11-2	TRBJ2-3	CASSPGNDEDTQYF	TGTGCCAGCAGCCCAGGGAATGATGAAGATACGCAGTATTTT
-	-	TRBV12-2	TRBJ2-7	CASRSLGLAGSREQYF	TGTGCAAGTCGCTCTTTGGGACTAGCGGGGTCCCGAGAGCAGTACTTC
large	-	TRBV27	TRBJ2-7	CASSLKGRRTDSYEQYF	TGTGCCAGCAGTTTAAAGGGGCGTCGGACAGACTCCTACGAGCAGTACTTC
-	TRBD1	TRBV12-3/TRBV12-4	TRBJ2-4	CASTPTGGADIQYF	TGTGCCAGCACTCCGACAGGGGGCGCGGACATTCAGTACTTC
-	-	TRBV9	TRBJ1-1	CASSVAGAGPLDTEAFF	TGTGCCAGCAGCGTAGCAGGGGCTGGCCCTTTGGACACTGAAGCTTTCTTT